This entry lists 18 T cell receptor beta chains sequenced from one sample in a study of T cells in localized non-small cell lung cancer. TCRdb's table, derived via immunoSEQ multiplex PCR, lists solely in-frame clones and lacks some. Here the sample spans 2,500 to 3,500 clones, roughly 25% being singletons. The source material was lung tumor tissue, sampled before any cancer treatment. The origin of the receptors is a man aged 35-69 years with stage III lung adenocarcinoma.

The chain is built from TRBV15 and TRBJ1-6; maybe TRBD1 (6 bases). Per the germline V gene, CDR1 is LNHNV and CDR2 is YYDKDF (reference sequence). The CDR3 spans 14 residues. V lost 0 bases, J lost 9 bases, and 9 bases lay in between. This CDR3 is CATSREQGFSPLHF. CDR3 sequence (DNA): TGTGCCACCAGCAGAGAACAGGGTTTTTCACCCCTCCACTTT.

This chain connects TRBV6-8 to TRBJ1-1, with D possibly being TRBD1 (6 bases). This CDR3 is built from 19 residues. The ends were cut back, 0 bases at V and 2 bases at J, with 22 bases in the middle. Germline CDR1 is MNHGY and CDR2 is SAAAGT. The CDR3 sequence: CASSYSLGGRQVRNTEAFF. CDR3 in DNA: TGTGCCAGCAGTTACTCGCTTGGAGGCAGACAGGTGAGAAACACTGAAGCTTTCTTT.

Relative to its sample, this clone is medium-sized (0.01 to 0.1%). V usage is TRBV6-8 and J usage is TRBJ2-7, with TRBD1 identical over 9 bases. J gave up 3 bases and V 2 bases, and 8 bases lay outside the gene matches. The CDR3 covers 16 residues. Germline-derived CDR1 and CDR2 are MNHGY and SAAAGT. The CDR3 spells CASSYATGTGFYEQYF. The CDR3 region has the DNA TGTGCCAGCAGTTACGCGACCGGGACAGGGTTCTACGAGCAGTACTTC.

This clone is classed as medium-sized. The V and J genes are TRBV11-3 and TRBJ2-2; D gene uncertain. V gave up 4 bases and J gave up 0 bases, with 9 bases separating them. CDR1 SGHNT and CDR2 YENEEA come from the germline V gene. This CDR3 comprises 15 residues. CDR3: CASSSRVSNTGELFF. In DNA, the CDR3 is TGTGCCAGCAGCTCCCGAGTTTCGAACACCGGGGAGCTGTTTTTT.

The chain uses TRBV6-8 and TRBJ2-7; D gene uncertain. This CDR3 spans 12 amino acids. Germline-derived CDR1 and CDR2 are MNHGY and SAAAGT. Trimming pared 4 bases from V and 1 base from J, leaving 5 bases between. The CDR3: CASSFGSYEQYF. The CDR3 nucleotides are TGTGCCAGCAGTTTCGGTTCCTACGAGCAGTACTTC.

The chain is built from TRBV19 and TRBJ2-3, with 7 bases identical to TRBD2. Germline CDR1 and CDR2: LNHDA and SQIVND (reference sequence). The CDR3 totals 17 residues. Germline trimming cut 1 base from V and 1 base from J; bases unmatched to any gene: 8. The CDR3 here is CASSIAGGFGGTDTQYF. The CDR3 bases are TGTGCCAGTAGTATAGCGGGGGGATTCGGCGGCACAGATACGCAGTATTTT.

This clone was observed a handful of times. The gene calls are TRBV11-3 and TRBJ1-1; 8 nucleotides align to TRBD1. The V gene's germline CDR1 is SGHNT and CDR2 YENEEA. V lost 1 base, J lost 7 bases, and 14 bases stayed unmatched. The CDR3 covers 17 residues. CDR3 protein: CASSLGGQGAGGGEAFF. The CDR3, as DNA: TGTGCCAGCAGCTTAGGGGGGCAGGGGGCTGGTGGAGGTGAAGCTTTCTTT.

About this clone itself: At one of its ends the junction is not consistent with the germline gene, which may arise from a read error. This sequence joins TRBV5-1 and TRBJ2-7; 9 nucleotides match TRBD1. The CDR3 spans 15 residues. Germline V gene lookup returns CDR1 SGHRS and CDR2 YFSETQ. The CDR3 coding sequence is TGCGCCAGCAGCCAGGAACAGGGGGCGATTTACGATCAGTACTTC. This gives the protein CASSQEQGAIYDQYF.

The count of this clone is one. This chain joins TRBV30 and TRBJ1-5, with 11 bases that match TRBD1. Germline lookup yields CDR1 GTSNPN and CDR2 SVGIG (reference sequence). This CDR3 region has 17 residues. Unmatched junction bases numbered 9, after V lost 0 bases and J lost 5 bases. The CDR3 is CAWSVPWTGGSHQPQHF. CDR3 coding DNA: TGTGCCTGGAGTGTACCCTGGACAGGGGGCTCGCATCAGCCCCAGCATTTT.

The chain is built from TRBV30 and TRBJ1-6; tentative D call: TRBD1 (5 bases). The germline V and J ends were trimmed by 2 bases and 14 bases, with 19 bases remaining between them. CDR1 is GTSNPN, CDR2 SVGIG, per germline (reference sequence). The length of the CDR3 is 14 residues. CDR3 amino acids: CAWSHGEEGVALHF. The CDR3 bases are TGTGCCTGGAGTCATGGCGAAGAAGGGGTTGCCCTCCACTTT.

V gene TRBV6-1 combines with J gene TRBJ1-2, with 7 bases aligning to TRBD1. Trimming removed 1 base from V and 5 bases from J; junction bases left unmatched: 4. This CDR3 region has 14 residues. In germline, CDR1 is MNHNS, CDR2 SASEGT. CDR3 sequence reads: CASSEGTGLYGYTF. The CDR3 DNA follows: TGTGCCAGCAGTGAAGGGACAGGACTTTATGGCTACACCTTC.

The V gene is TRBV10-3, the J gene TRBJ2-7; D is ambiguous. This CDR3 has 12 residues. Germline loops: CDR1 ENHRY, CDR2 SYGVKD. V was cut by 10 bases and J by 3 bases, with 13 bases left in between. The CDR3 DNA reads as TGTGCCACAGGAACTTATGGCTACGAGCAGTACTTC. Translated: CATGTYGYEQYF.

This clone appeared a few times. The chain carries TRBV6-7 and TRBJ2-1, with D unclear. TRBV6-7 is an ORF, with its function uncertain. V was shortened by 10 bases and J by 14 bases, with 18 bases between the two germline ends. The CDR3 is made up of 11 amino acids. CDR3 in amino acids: CAIKSGTHEFF. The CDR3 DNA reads TGTGCCATCAAGTCTGGTACCCATGAGTTCTTC.

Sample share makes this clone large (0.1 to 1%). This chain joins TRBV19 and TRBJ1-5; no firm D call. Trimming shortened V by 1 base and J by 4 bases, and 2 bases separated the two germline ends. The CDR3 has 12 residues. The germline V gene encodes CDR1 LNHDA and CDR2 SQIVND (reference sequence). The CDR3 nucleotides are TGTGCCAGTAGTATAGGGAATCAGCCCCAGCATTTT. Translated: CASSIGNQPQHF.

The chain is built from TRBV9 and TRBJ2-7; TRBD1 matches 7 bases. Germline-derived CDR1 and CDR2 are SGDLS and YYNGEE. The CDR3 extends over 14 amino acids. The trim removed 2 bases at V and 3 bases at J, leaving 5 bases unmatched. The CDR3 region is CASSVGTADYEQYF. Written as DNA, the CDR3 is TGTGCCAGCAGCGTCGGGACAGCAGACTACGAGCAGTACTTC.

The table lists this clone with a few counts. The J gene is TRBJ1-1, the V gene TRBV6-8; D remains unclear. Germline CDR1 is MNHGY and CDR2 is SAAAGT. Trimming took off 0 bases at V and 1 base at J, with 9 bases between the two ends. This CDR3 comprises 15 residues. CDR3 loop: CASSYSIAGNTEAFF. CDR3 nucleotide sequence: TGTGCCAGCAGTTACTCGATAGCCGGGAACACTGAAGCTTTCTTT.

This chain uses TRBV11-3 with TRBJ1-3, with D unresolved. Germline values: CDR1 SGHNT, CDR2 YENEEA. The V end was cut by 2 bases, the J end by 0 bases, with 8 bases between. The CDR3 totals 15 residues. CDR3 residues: CASSLTEVSGNTIYF. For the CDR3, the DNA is TGTGCCAGCAGCTTAACAGAAGTCTCTGGAAACACCATATATTTT.

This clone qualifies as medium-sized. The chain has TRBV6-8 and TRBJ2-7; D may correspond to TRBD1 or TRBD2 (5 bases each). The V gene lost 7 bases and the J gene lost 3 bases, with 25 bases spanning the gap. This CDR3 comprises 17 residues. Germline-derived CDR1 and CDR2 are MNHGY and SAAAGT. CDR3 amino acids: CASISRAPRGTFYEQYF. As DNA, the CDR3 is TGTGCCAGCATCAGCCGAGCGCCACGAGGGACCTTCTACGAGCAGTACTTC.